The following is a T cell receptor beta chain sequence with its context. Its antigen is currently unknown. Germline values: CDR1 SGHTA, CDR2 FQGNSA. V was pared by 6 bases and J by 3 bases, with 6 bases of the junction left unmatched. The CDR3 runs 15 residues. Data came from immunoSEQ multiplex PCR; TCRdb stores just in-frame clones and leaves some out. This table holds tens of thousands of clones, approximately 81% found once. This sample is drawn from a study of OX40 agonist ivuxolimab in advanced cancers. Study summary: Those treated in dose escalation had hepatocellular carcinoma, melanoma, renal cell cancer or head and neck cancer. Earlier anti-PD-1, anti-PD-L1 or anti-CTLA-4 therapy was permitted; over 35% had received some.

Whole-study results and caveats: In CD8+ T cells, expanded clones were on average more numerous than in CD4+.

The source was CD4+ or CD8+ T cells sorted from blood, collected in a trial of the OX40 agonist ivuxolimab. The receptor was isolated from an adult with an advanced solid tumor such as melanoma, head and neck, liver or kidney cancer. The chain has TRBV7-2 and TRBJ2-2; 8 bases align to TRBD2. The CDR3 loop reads CASSTRGGDTGELFF. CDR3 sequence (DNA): TGTGCCAGCAGTACCCGGGGGGGGGACACCGGGGAGCTGTTTTTT.